This T cell receptor beta chain derives from a study of neoadjuvant anti-PD-1 for oral cavity cancer. Study-level background: Non-progressing patients received a fourth nivolumab dose near day 43, then surgery on days 50-56. Study results and caveats: Only three patients per response group were TCR-analyzed; validation needed.

CDR3 length: 14 amino acids. Unmatched junction bases numbered 3, after V lost 4 bases and J lost 2 bases. The germline gives CDR1 SGHDN, CDR2 FVKESK. Time point noted: after neoadjuvant nivolumab, at surgical resection. These newly diagnosed stage II-IVA oral cavity squamous cell carcinoma patients had no prior systemic or radiation treatment. Patients had HPV-negative, locally advanced oral cavity squamous cell carcinoma. Clones were sequenced by immunoSEQ multiplex PCR, and TCRdb holds only the in-frame ones, with some missing. Altogether about 68,000 clones are present, 70% to 90% being singletons, with the ten largest covering roughly 3.5%. Regarding this clone: The antigen is unknown.

This TCR was recovered from a person aged 35-80 years with oral cavity squamous cell carcinoma. Specimen: PBMCs, collected after nivolumab (anti-PD-1) treatment. The J gene is TRBJ2-7, the V gene TRBV14; TRBD2 agrees at 9 bases. This CDR3 is CASSLLAGPYEQYF. The CDR3 DNA reads as TGTGCCAGCAGCCTGCTAGCGGGACCCTACGAGCAGTACTTC.